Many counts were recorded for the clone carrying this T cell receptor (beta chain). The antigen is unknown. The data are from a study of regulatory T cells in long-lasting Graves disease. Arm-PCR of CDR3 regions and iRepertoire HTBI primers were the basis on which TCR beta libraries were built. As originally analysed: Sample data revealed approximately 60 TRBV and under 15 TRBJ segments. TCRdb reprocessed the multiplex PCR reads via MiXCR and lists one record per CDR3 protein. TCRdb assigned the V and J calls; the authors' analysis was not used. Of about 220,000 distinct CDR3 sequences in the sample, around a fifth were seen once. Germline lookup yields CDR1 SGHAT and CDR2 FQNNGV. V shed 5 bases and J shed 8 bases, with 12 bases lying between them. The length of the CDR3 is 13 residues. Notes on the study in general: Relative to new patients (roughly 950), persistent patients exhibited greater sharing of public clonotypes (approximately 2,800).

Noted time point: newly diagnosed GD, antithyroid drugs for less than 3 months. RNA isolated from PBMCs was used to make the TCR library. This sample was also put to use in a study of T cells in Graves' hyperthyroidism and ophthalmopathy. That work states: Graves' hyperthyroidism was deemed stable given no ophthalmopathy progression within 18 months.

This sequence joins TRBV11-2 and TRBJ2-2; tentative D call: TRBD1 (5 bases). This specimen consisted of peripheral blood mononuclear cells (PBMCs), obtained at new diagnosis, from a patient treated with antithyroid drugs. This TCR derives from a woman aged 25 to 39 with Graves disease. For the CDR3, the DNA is TGTGCCAGCAGCCTGACAGTACTGGGGGAGCTGTTTTTT. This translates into CASSLTVLGELFF.